This TCR beta chain is from a study of shared clonotypes between healthy human individuals. From germline, CDR1 is SNHLY and CDR2 FYNNEI. The CDR3 extends over 17 amino acids. V was trimmed by 3 bases and J by 2 bases, leaving 17 bases between them. An assay was performed, and its level was deep. The protocol was immunoSEQ multiplex PCR, while the TCRdb copy is restricted to in-frame clones and leaves out a portion. In the table there are 2 million to 2.5 million clones, 90% to 96% of which are singletons. Notes on this clone: Its target is unknown.

General study points: Shared across several donors were 4% to 5% of the naive CD4 clonotypes.

Naive CD45RA+ and memory CD45RA-negative subsets were split from CD4+ cells. The TCR was taken from a man between 18 and 29 years old in good health. The rearrangement uses TRBV2 and TRBJ1-5; D perhaps matches TRBD1 (6 bases). Sequencing was performed on naive CD4+ T cells sorted from blood. Documented subset: CD45RA+ positively selected. The chain's CDR3 is CASSDGPGALGNQPQHF. The CDR3 coding sequence is TGTGCCAGCAGTGACGGGCCGGGGGCGCTCGGCAATCAGCCCCAGCATTTT.